Presented here are 32 T cell receptor beta chains from one specimen sequenced in a study of T cell responses to AZD1222 COVID-19 vaccine. The assay was immunoSEQ multiplex PCR, and TCRdb's table has in-frame clones only and misses some. The data show over 120,000 clones, 70% to 90% seen once. This material consisted of peripheral blood, taken 28 days after the second dose of the MenACWY control vaccine. The receptors derive from an adult who received the MenACWY meningococcal vaccine as a control.

The V and J genes are TRBV2 and TRBJ1-1; perhaps TRBD1 as D (5 bases). Germline values: CDR1 SNHLY, CDR2 FYNNEI. The CDR3 extends over 13 amino acids. The germline V and J ends were trimmed by 4 bases and 0 bases, with 6 bases remaining between them. CDR3 amino acids: CASSGQLNTEAFF. Written as DNA, the CDR3 is TGTGCCAGCAGTGGACAGTTGAACACTGAAGCTTTCTTT.

The chain joins TRBV30 to TRBJ2-1; D unresolved. V dropped 3 bases and J dropped 1 base, with 13 bases sitting between them. The germline V gene encodes CDR1 GTSNPN and CDR2 SVGIG (reference sequence). The CDR3 length is 15 residues. DNA for the CDR3: TGTGCCTGGAGGGACGCCCGACGGTCCTACAATGAGCAGTTCTTC. Its translation: CAWRDARRSYNEQFF.

The rearrangement links TRBV18 to TRBJ2-5, with D perhaps TRBD2 (7 bases). V lost 3 bases to trimming and J lost 1 base, with 12 bases between them. The CDR3 spans 15 residues. Germline CDR1 and CDR2: KGHSH and LQKENI. CDR3 bases: TGTGCCAGCTCACCCCTGGCGGGGGCCCAAGAGACCCAGTACTTC. This translates into CASSPLAGAQETQYF.

V and J are TRBV6-5 and TRBJ1-3, with 11 bases lining up with TRBD1. The V segment lost 8 bases and the J segment 2 bases; nucleotides outside the gene matches: 2. The CDR3 has 14 residues. Germline V gene data show CDR1 as MNHEY and CDR2 as SVGAGI. The CDR3 DNA follows: TGTGCCAGCCGGGACAGGGGGACTGGAAACACCATATATTTT. It is translated as CASRDRGTGNTIYF.

The V call is TRBV11-1, the J call TRBJ2-1; 8 bases agree with TRBD2. The CDR3 has 15 amino acids. CDR1 and CDR2 from the germline V gene are SGHAT and FQDESV (reference sequence). J was trimmed by 10 bases and V by 4 bases; bases with no gene match: 12. CDR3 DNA: TGTGCCAGCAGCTATAGGCTAGCGGGCTATAAAGAGCAGTTCTTC. Its translation is CASSYRLAGYKEQFF.

This clone was recorded only once. The identical CDR3 is also encoded by other nucleotide sequences in the sample. The chain joins TRBV7-3 to TRBJ1-1, with D unclear. With 4 bases removed from V and 1 base from J, the gap between germline ends came to 7 bases. CDR1 and CDR2 from the germline V gene are SGHTA and FQGTGA. This CDR3 has 13 amino acids. In DNA form, the CDR3 reads TGTGCCAGCAGCTCCCAGGCGAACACTGAAGCTTTCTTT. Encoded protein: CASSSQANTEAFF.

The chain is built from TRBV6-2 or TRBV6-3 and TRBJ2-7, with 9 bases fitting TRBD2. Germline loops: CDR1 MNHEY, CDR2 SVGEGT. V shed 2 bases and J 5 bases; nucleotides not matched to a gene: 10. This CDR3 is 16 amino acids long. CDR3 loop: CASSYPFAGGPHEQYF. For the CDR3, the DNA is TGTGCCAGCAGTTACCCCTTCGCGGGAGGGCCGCACGAGCAGTACTTC.

This chain joins TRBV27 and TRBJ1-2; tentatively, D is TRBD1 (5 bases). Between the trimmed V and J ends, which lost 7 bases and 2 bases, there was a span of 17 bases. This CDR3 contains 15 residues. Germline assignment: CDR1 MNHEY and CDR2 SMNVEV (reference sequence). CDR3 protein: CASTPFWGGNYGYTF. The DNA for the CDR3 is TGTGCCAGCACCCCTTTTTGGGGGGGAAACTATGGCTACACCTTC.

This chain links TRBV27 with TRBJ1-3, with 8 nucleotides matching TRBD1. The J segment lost 0 bases and the V segment lost 6 bases, leaving 10 bases of the junction unmatched. Germline V lookup: CDR1 MNHEY, CDR2 SMNVEV (reference sequence). CDR3 length equals 17 residues. CDR3 protein: CASSRTTGVSSGNTIYF. In nucleotides, the CDR3 is TGTGCCAGCAGCCGAACGACAGGGGTGAGCTCTGGAAACACCATATATTTT.

V gene TRBV5-4 combines with J gene TRBJ2-3; no clear D. CDR1 SGHNT and CDR2 YYREEE come from the germline V gene (reference sequence). The CDR3 contains 13 residues. Trimming cost V 0 bases and J 5 bases, with 7 bases left between them. The CDR3 coding sequence is TGTGCCAGCAGCTTGGAGGTATTAGATACGCAGTATTTT. Encoded protein: CASSLEVLDTQYF.

This chain joins TRBV28 and TRBJ2-7; D unclear. CDR3 length: 14 residues. Germline V gene data show CDR1 as MDHEN and CDR2 as SYDVKM. Trimming took off 6 bases at V and 1 base at J, with 13 bases between the two ends. This CDR3 reads CASSPQGASYEQYF. CDR3 nucleotides: TGTGCCAGCAGCCCCCAAGGCGCGTCCTACGAGCAGTACTTC.

This clone has just a few counts. V is TRBV4-2 and J is TRBJ2-7, with TRBD2 matching 8 bases. Germline loops: CDR1 LGHNA, CDR2 YNFKEQ. V lost 1 base and J lost 4; bases outside the gene matches: 3. The CDR3 is made up of 14 amino acids. The CDR3 sequence is CASSQGSGKYEQYF. The CDR3 DNA follows: TGTGCCAGCAGCCAAGGTAGCGGGAAGTACGAGCAGTACTTC.

The CDR3 region is CASSFIKNEQFF. The CDR3 bases are TGTGCCAGCAGTTTTATAAAAAATGAGCAGTTCTTC. This sequence joins TRBV28 and TRBJ2-1; D is uncertain. Germline CDR1 and CDR2: MDHEN and SYDVKM. Trimming took off 3 bases at V and 7 bases at J, with 7 bases between the two ends. The length of the CDR3 is 12 residues. Combining the CDR3 with reference TRBV28 and TRBJ2-1 gives the whole variable domain DVKVTQSSRYLVKRTGEKVFLECVQDMDHENMFWYRQDPGLGLRLIYFSYDVKMKEKGDIPEGYSVSREKKERFSLILESASTNQTSMYLCASSFIKNEQFFGPGTRLTVL.

This clone is a singleton in its sample. The chain carries TRBV6-5 and TRBJ2-3; possible D gene TRBD1, 5 bases. The CDR3 sequence is 12 residues long. The germline gives CDR1 MNHEY, CDR2 SVGAGI. V lost 9 bases to trimming and J lost 6 bases, with 13 bases between them. For the CDR3, the DNA is TGTGCCAGTCAATTCAGGGCGGATACGCAGTATTTT. Translated: CASQFRADTQYF.

This chain joins TRBV4-3 and TRBJ1-1, with a possible D match to TRBD1 (5 bases). Trimming left V 0 bases short and J 1 base short, with 9 bases between. The CDR3 spans 15 residues. In germline, CDR1 is LGHNA, CDR2 YSLEER. Here the CDR3 DNA reads TGCGCCAGCAGCCAAGATTGGGGCGAGAACACTGAAGCTTTCTTT. Residues: CASSQDWGENTEAFF.

V usage is TRBV10-3 and J usage is TRBJ2-2; D not resolved. V was trimmed by 6 bases and J by 3 bases, leaving 14 bases between them. CDR1 and CDR2 from the germline V gene are ENHRY and SYGVKD. This CDR3 is 15 amino acids long. The chain's CDR3 is CAIRLQKEHTGELFF. The CDR3 nucleotides read TGTGCCATCAGGCTTCAAAAGGAGCACACCGGGGAGCTGTTTTTT.

The chain links TRBV4-1 to TRBJ2-6; the D is unclear. The CDR3 has 15 amino acids. Trimming stripped 4 bases from V and 2 bases from J, with 9 bases between. In germline, CDR1 is MGHRA, CDR2 YSYEKL. The CDR3 loop is CASSPLRPGANVLTF. The CDR3 DNA is TGCGCCAGCAGCCCCTTGCGTCCTGGGGCCAACGTCCTGACTTTC.

By frequency in the sample, this clone is medium-sized. The CDR3 DNA reads TGTGCCAGCTCACGCCTTTATGGGGGGGAGAGCTCCTACGAGCAGTACTTC. Protein sequence: CASSRLYGGESSYEQYF. The J gene is TRBJ2-7, the V gene TRBV18; 7 nucleotides match TRBD2. CDR1 is KGHSH, CDR2 LQKENI, per germline. The ends lost 4 bases at V and 0 bases at J; junction bases unmatched: 12. This CDR3 has 17 residues.

The J gene is TRBJ2-1, the V gene TRBV6-2 or TRBV6-3; D not resolved. The V end was cut by 4 bases, the J end by 1 base, with 11 bases between. CDR3 size: 15 residues. CDR1 MNHEY and CDR2 SVGEGT come from the germline V gene. This CDR3 is CASSSRAASYNEQFF. The CDR3, as DNA: TGTGCCAGCAGTTCCCGGGCCGCATCCTACAATGAGCAGTTCTTC.

The V call is TRBV28, the J call TRBJ2-7; D is unresolved. The CDR3 runs to 14 residues. Germline V CDR1 and CDR2: MDHEN, SYDVKM. V was pared by 4 bases and J by 2 bases, with 12 bases between. In DNA, the CDR3 is TGTGCCAGCAGTTCCCTCCTAGGGACCTACGAGCAGTACTTC. This translates into CASSSLLGTYEQYF.

The chain employs TRBV11-3 and TRBJ1-2, with D perhaps TRBD1 (6 bases). Between the trimmed V and J ends, which lost 2 bases and 4 bases, there was a span of 11 bases. Germline V gene sequence: CDR1 SGHNT, CDR2 YENEEA. The CDR3 spans 14 residues. CDR3 sequence reads: CASSLNTGFYGYTF. The CDR3 DNA reads as TGTGCCAGCAGCTTAAATACAGGGTTCTATGGCTACACCTTC.

This chain links TRBV6-5 with TRBJ1-3, with D uncertain. The germline V gene encodes CDR1 MNHEY and CDR2 SVGAGI. Trimming removed 2 bases from V and 0 bases from J, with 11 bases in between. CDR3 size: 16 residues. The CDR3 DNA reads as TGTGCCAGCAGTTACGGGTCCGCGTACTCTGGAAACACCATATATTTT. This encodes CASSYGSAYSGNTIYF.

V is TRBV6-2 or TRBV6-3 and J is TRBJ2-7; 8 bases agree with TRBD1. Germline V gene data show CDR1 as MNHEY and CDR2 as SVGEGT. The CDR3 has 14 amino acids. Trimming removed 6 bases from V and 5 bases from J; junction bases left unmatched: 9. This CDR3 is CASSLRTGIDEQYF. DNA for the CDR3: TGTGCCAGCAGCCTACGGACAGGGATCGACGAGCAGTACTTC.

The rearrangement links TRBV2 to TRBJ1-1; D is ambiguous. Germline values: CDR1 SNHLY, CDR2 FYNNEI. V lost 10 bases and J lost 0, with 6 bases in between. The CDR3 contains 11 residues. The CDR3 loop is CATLMNTEAFF. Written as DNA, the CDR3 is TGTGCCACACTAATGAACACTGAAGCTTTCTTT.

The V call is TRBV6-6, the J call TRBJ2-5; D unclear. The CDR3 totals 11 residues. The germline V and J ends were trimmed by 0 bases and 6 bases, with 2 bases remaining between them. Germline CDR1 is MNHNY and CDR2 is SVGAGI (reference sequence). CDR3 loop: CASSYSKTQYF. The DNA of the CDR3 is TGTGCCAGCAGTTACTCAAAGACCCAGTACTTC.

V usage is TRBV4-3 and J usage is TRBJ1-6; TRBD1 might be the D (5 bases). The germline V and J ends were trimmed by 0 bases and 7 bases, with 10 bases remaining between them. The CDR3 spans 15 residues. Germline V gene lookup returns CDR1 LGHNA and CDR2 YSLEER. CDR3 coding DNA: TGCGCCAGCAGCCAAGAACGACAGCGGAATTCACCCCTCCACTTT. This codes for CASSQERQRNSPLHF.

The rearrangement links TRBV7-2 to TRBJ2-3; 11 bases are a match to TRBD2. Trimming removed 3 bases from V and 3 bases from J; junction bases left unmatched: 5. The CDR3 runs 16 residues. CDR1 and CDR2 from the germline V gene are SGHTA and FQGNSA. CDR3 nucleotide sequence: TGTGCCAGCAGCTTTAGCGGGAGGGCCCTGACAGATACGCAGTATTTT. It translates to CASSFSGRALTDTQYF.

J is TRBJ2-7 and V is TRBV5-6; TRBD1 might be the D (8 bases). The V and J ends lost 4 bases and 4 bases respectively, with 15 bases between them. Germline CDR1 SGHDT, CDR2 YYEEEE. The CDR3 covers 14 residues. Here the CDR3 reads CASSRQQGGYEQYF. In nucleotides, the CDR3 is TGTGCCAGCAGCAGACAACAGGGGGGGTACGAGCAGTACTTC.

The CDR3 here is CAVGGTGDEKLFF. The CDR3 nucleotides read TGTGCCGTCGGGGGGACAGGGGATGAAAAACTGTTTTTT. The chain is built from TRBV28 and TRBJ1-4, with TRBD1 identical over 10 bases. V dropped 11 bases and J dropped 6; count of bases not matched to a gene: 6. Germline V gene lookup returns CDR1 MDHEN and CDR2 SYDVKM. The CDR3 length is 13 residues.

This clone is a singleton in its sample. The chain carries TRBV5-1 and TRBJ2-2; D is undetermined. The CDR3 runs to 12 residues. The germline V gene has CDR1 SGHRS and CDR2 YFSETQ. The V and J ends lost 0 bases and 5 bases respectively, with 2 bases between them. This CDR3 is CASSLETGELFF. CDR3 DNA sequence: TGCGCCAGCAGCTTGGAGACCGGGGAGCTGTTTTTT.

This clone was found a few times. The gene calls are TRBV4-1 and TRBJ1-1; 8 bases align to TRBD1. The CDR3 extends over 14 amino acids. V was clipped by 9 bases and J by 3 bases; unmatched bases: 9. From germline, CDR1 is MGHRA and CDR2 YSYEKL. The CDR3 here is CASQGAVGYTEAFF. The CDR3 bases are TGCGCCAGTCAGGGGGCGGTCGGGTACACTGAAGCTTTCTTT.

This rearrangement joins TRBV6-5 to TRBJ1-2; 8 bases map to TRBD1. Germline-derived CDR1 and CDR2 are MNHEY and SVGAGI. The trim removed 8 bases at V and 3 bases at J, leaving 8 bases unmatched. There are 14 residues in the CDR3. The CDR3 bases are TGTGCCAGCGGGCCACGGACAGGGTACTATGGCTACACCTTC. This sequence encodes CASGPRTGYYGYTF.